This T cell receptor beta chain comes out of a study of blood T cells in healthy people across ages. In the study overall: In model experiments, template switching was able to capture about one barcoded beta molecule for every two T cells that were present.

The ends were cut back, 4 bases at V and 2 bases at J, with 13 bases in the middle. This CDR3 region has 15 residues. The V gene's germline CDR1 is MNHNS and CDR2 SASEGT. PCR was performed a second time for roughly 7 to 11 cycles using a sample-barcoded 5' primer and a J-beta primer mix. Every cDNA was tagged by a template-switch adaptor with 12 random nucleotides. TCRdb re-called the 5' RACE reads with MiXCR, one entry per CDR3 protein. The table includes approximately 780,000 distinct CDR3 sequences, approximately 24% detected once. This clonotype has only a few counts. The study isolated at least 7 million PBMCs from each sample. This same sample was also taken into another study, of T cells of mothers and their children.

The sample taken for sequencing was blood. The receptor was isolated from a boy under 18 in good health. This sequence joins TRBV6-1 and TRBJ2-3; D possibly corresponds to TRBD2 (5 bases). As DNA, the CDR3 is TGTGCCAGCAGTGGGGCGGGCACTTACACAGATACGCAGTATTTT. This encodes CASSGAGTYTDTQYF.